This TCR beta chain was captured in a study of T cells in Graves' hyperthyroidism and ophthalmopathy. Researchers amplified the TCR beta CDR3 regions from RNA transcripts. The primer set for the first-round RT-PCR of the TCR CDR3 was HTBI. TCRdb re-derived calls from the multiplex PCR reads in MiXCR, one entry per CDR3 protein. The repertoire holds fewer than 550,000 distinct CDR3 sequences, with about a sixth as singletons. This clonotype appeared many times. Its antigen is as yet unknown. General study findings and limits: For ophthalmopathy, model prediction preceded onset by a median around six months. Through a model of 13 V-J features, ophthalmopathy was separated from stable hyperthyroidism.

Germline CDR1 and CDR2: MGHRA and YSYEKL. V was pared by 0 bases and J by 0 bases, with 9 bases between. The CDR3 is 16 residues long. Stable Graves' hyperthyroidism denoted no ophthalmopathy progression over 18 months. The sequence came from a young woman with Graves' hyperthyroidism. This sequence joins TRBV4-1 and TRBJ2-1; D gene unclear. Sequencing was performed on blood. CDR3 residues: CASSQDSLSSYNEQFF. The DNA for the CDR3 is TGCGCCAGCAGCCAAGATAGCCTTAGCTCCTACAATGAGCAGTTCTTC.